This TCR beta chain is from a study of cytomegalovirus exposure and HLA in healthy donors. The junction had 16 bases not matched to a gene; V was cut back by 2 bases and J by 5 bases. There are 18 residues in the CDR3. CDR1 is SGHTA and CDR2 is FQGNSA in the germline V gene. With 60 Vbeta and 13 Jbeta primers, the PCR was carried out. This table comes from immunoSEQ multiplex PCR, and its TCRdb copy is limited to in-frame clones, with some not included. The sample has under 150,000 clones; 70% to 85% are singletons. The clonotype was recovered from a woman aged 45-60 years in good health and CMV-seropositive. The sample was PBMCs. The rearrangement joins TRBV7-2 to TRBJ2-3; the match to TRBD1 covers 7 bases. CDR3 region: CASSLRVKAGGRKDTQYF. The CDR3 DNA reads TGTGCCAGCAGCTTACGCGTTAAGGCAGGGGGTAGGAAAGATACGCAGTATTTT.